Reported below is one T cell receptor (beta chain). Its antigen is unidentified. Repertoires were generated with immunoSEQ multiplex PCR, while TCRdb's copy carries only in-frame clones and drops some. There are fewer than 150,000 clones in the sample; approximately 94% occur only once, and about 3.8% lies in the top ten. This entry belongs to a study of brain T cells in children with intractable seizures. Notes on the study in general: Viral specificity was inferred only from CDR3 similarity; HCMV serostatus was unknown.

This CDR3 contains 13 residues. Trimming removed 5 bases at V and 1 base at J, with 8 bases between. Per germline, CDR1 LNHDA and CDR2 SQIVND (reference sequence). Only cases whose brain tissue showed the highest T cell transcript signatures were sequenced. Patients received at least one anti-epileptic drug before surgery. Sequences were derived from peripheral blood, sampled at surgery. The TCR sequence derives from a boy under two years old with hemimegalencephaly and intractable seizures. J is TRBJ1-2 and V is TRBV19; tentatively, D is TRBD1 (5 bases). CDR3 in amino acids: CASSLQVNYGYTF. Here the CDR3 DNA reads TGTGCCAGTAGTTTACAGGTTAACTATGGCTACACCTTC.